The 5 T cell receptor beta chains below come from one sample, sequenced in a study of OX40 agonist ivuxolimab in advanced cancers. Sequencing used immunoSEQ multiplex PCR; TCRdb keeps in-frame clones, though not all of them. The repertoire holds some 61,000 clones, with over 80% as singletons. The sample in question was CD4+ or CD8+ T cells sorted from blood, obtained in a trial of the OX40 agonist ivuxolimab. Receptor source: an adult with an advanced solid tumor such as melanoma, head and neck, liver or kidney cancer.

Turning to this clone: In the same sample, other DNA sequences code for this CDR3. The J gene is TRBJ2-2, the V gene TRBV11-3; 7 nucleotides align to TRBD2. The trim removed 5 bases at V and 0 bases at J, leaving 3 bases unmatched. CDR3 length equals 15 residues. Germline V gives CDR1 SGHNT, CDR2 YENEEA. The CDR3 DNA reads TGTGCCAGCAGCCCCAGCGGGGCGAACACCGGGGAGCTGTTTTTT. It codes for CASSPSGANTGELFF.

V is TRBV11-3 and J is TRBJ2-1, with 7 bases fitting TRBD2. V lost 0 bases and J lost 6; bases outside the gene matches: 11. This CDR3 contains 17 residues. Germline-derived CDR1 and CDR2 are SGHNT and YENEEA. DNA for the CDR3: TGTGCCAGCAGCTTAGACGGGTACGCGGGAGCCAGCAATGAGCAGTTCTTC. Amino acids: CASSLDGYAGASNEQFF.

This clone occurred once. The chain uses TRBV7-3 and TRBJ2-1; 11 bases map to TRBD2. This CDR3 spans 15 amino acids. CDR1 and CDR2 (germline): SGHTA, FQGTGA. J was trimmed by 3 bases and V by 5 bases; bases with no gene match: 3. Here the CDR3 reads CASSPTSGSYNEQFF. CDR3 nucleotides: TGTGCCAGCAGCCCTACTAGCGGGAGCTACAATGAGCAGTTCTTC.

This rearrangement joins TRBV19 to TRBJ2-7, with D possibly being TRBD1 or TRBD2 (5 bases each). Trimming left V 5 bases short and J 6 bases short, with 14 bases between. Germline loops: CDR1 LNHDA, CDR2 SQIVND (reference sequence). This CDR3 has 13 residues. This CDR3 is CASSRGYGGEQYF. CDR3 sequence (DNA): TGTGCCAGTAGTCGGGGCTACGGCGGCGAGCAGTACTTC.

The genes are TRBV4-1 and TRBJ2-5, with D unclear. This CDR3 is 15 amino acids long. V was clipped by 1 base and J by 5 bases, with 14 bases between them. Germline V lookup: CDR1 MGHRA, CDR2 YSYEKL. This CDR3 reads CASSQVDAARETQYF. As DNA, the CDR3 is TGCGCCAGCAGCCAAGTTGATGCGGCAAGGGAGACCCAGTACTTC.